Listed below are T cell receptor beta chains from one sample, sequenced in a study of patients and donors after allogeneic stem cell transplantation. TCRdb re-called the RT-PCR reads through MiXCR, storing one row per CDR3 protein. This repertoire shows about 230,000 distinct CDR3 sequences, about 14% found once; its top ten account for around a tenth. The specimen was blood, either unsorted or a sorted T cell fraction (not recorded which). The receptors derive from a human donor who was either an allogeneic HSCT recipient or a stem cell or donor lymphocyte infusion donor (not recorded which). It is not recorded whose cells these are; they may come from a transplant donor. CDR3s leave out the opening cysteine and the closing phenylalanine or tryptophan. D genes are given only for firm matches. Clone size appears in some rows only: once, few, many, or a class for an expanded clone.

>TRBV5-8|-|TRBJ1-6|-
ASSWGSTYNSPLH
>TRBV5-1|TRBD1|TRBJ2-3|few
ASRLDRGTDTQY
>TRBV3-1|-|TRBJ1-1|once
ASSPTAGAPEAF
>TRBV6-2/TRBV6-3|-|TRBJ2-7|many
ASSYPPQGPYEQY
>TRBV4-1|-|TRBJ1-4|-
ASSPRKGVPKLF
>TRBV5-5|TRBD1|TRBJ2-6|few
ASSRQGGSGANVLT
>TRBV6-2/TRBV6-3|-|TRBJ2-1|-
ASSYTRGRTVDNEQF
>TRBV7-9|-|TRBJ2-3|many
ASAGIGADTQY
>TRBV3-1|-|TRBJ1-4|-
ASSQDRSELF
>TRBV7-2|TRBD2|TRBJ2-3|many
ASSSLAGFTDTQY
>TRBV6-1|-|TRBJ1-2|many
ASSPTSNYGYT
>TRBV20-1|TRBD1|TRBJ1-1|-
SARGTGGMNTEAF
>TRBV25-1|-|TRBJ1-2|many
ASSGRNGIYGYT
>TRBV5-5|TRBD1|TRBJ1-6|many
ASSHDSTGDSPLH
>TRBV3-1|-|TRBJ2-5|few
ASRLGTFGVETQY
>TRBV18|TRBD1|TRBJ1-5|-
ASSAAGTGAQRPQH
>TRBV20-1|-|TRBJ2-7|few
SARDSGAGRNEQY
>TRBV10-3|TRBD2|TRBJ2-1|many
AIRARAGTSGGNEQF
>TRBV5-1|-|TRBJ1-1|many
ASSLGRGALLQTEAF
>TRBV9|-|TRBJ2-7|-
ASSVDHSSYEQY
>TRBV6-5|-|TRBJ1-4|few
ASSYGDTGSGKLF
>TRBV12-3/TRBV12-4|TRBD1|TRBJ1-1|many
ASRPPRSGGWAF
>TRBV11-2|-|TRBJ1-5|-
ASSFGRGGGNQPQH
>TRBV18|-|TRBJ1-1|few
ASSPNRNEAF
>TRBV12-3/TRBV12-4|TRBD2|TRBJ2-1|few
ASSFSGGHNEQF
>TRBV2|-|TRBJ2-1|many
ASSERVGSYNEQF
>TRBV19|-|TRBJ1-1|few
ASRGPGVNTEAF
>TRBV25-1|TRBD2|TRBJ2-3|-
ASSEGLAGSTDTQY
>TRBV9|-|TRBJ2-2|few
ASSVSPSTGELF
>TRBV9|-|TRBJ2-3|-
ASSVVPRSYDTQY
>TRBV2|-|TRBJ2-1|few
ASSEVQRDNEQF
>TRBV10-3|-|TRBJ2-5|once
AISGGEAQETQY
>TRBV20-1|TRBD1|TRBJ1-1|-
SARDWLGGEDTEAF
>TRBV12-3/TRBV12-4|-|TRBJ1-6|once
ASSLLPGDRAPLH
>TRBV27|-|TRBJ1-2|few
ASSPYGYT
>TRBV20-1|-|TRBJ2-5|-
SAAMPGDVYQETQY
>TRBV3-1|-|TRBJ1-2|-
ASSPPPGLRGYT
>TRBV3-1|-|TRBJ2-5|few
ASSHEDGLSTQY
>TRBV7-9|TRBD1|TRBJ1-4|-
ASSSEGRGSEKLF